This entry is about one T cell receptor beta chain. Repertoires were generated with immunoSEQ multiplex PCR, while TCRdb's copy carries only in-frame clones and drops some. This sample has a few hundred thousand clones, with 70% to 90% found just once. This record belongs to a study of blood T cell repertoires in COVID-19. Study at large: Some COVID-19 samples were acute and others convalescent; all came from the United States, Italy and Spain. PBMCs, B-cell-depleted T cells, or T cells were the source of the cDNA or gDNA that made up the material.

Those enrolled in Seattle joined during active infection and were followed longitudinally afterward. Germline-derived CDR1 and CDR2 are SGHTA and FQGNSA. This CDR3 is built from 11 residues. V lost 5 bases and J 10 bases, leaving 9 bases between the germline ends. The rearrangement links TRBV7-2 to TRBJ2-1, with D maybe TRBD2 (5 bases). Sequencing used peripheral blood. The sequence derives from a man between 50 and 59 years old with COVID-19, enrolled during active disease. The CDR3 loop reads CASSRTGEQFF. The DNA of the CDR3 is TGTGCCAGCAGCCGGACGGGGGAGCAGTTCTTC.